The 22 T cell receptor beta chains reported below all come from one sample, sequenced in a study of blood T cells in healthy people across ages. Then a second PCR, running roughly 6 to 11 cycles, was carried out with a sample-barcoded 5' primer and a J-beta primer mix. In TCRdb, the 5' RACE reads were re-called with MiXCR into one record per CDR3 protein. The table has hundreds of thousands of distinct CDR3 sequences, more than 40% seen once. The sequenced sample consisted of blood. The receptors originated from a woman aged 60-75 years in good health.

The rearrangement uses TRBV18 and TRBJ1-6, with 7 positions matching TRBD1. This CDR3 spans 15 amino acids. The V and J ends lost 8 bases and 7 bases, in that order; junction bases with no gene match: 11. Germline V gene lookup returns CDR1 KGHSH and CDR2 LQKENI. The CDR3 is CASHKTGTANSPLHF. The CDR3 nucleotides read TGTGCCAGCCATAAAACCGGGACAGCCAATTCACCCCTCCACTTT.

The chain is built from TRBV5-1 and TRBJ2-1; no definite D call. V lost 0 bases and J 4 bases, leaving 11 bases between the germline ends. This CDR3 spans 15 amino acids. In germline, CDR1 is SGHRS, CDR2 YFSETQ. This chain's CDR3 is CASSLDQTTYNEQFF. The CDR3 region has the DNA TGCGCCAGCAGCTTGGACCAGACAACGTACAATGAGCAGTTCTTC. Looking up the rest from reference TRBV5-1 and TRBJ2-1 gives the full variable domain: KAGVTQTPRYLIKTRGQQVTLSCSPISGHRSVSWYQQTPGQGLQFLFEYFSETQRNKGNFPGRFSGRQFSNSRSEMNVSTLELGDSALYLCASSLDQTTYNEQFFGPGTRLTVL.

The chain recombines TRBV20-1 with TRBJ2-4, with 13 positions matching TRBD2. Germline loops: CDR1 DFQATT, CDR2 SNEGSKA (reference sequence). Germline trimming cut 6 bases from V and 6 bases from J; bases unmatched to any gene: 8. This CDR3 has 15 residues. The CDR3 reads CSAATSGRAGNIQYF. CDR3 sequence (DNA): TGCAGTGCCGCTACTAGCGGGAGGGCCGGAAACATTCAGTACTTC.

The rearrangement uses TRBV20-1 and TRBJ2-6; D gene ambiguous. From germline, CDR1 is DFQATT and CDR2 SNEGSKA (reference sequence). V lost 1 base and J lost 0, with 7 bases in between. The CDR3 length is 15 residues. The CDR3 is CSARVGDSGANVLTF. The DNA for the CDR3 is TGCAGTGCTAGAGTGGGCGACTCTGGGGCCAACGTCCTGACTTTC.

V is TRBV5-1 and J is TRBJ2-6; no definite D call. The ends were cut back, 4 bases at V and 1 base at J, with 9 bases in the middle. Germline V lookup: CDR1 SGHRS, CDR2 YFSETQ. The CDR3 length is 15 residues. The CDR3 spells CASSPDLSGANVLTF. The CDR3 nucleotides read TGCGCCAGCAGCCCAGATCTTTCTGGGGCCAACGTCCTGACTTTC.

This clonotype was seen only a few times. The CDR3 region has the DNA TGCGCCAGCACAACGGGCTCCTACAATGAGCAGTTCTTC. This codes for CASTTGSYNEQFF. The J gene is TRBJ2-1, the V gene TRBV5-1; D unclear. The V and J ends lost 6 bases and 0 bases respectively, with 7 bases between them. CDR3 length equals 13 residues. Germline V gene data show CDR1 as SGHRS and CDR2 as YFSETQ.

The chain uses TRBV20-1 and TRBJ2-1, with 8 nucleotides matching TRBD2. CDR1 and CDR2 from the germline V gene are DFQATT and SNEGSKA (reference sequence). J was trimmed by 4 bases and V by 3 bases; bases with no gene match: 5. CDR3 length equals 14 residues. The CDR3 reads CSASGRAGYNEQFF. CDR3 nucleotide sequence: TGCAGTGCTAGCGGGAGGGCCGGGTACAATGAGCAGTTCTTC.

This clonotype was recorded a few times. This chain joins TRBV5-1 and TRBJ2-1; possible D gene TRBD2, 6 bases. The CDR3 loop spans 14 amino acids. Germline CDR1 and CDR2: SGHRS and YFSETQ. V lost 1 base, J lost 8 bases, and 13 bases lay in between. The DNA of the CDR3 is TGCGCCAGCAGCTTGACGGGAGTTTTAGATGAGCAGTTCTTC. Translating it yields CASSLTGVLDEQFF.

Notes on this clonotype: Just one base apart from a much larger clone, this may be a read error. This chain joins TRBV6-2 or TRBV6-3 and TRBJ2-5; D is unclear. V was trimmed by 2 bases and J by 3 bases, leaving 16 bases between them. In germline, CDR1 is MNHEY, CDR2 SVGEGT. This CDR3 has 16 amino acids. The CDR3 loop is CASSYRFFGGEETQYF. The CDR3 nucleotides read TGTGCCAGCAGTTACAGGTTTTTTGGCGGAGAAGAGACCCAGTACTTC.

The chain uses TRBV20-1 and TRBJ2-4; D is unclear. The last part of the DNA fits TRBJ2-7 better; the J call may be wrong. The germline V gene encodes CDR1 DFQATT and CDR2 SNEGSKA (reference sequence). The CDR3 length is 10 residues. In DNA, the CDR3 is TGCAGTGCTAGGGCATTCGAGCAGTACTTC. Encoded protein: CSARAFEQYF.

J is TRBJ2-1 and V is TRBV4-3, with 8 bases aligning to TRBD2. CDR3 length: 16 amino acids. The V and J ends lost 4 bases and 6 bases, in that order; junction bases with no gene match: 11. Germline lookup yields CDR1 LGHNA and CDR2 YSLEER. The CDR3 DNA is TGCGCCAGCAGCCGGAGGCAAGCGGGAGTGGCCAATGAGCAGTTCTTC. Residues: CASSRRQAGVANEQFF.

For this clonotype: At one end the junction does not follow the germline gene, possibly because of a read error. The CDR3 coding sequence is TGTGCCAACAGCAAAACCGGGACATCAGAGACCCAGTACTTC. Translating it yields CANSKTGTSETQYF. The chain links TRBV4-2 to TRBJ2-5, with a weak D call TRBD1 (6 bases). Germline V gene sequence: CDR1 LGHNA, CDR2 YNFKEQ. CDR3 length: 14 residues.

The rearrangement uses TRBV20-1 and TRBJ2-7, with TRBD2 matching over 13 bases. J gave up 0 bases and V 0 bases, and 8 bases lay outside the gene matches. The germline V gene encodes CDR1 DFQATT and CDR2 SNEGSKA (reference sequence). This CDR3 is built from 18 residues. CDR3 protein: CSARDVATSGRNSYEQYF. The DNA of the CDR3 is TGCAGTGCTAGAGATGTAGCGACTAGCGGGAGGAACTCCTACGAGCAGTACTTC.

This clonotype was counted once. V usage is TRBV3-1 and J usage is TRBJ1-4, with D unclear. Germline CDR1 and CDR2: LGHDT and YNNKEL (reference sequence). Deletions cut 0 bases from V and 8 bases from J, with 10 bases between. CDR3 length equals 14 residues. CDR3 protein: CASSQDLGREKLFF. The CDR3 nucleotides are TGTGCCAGCAGCCAAGATTTGGGGAGGGAAAAACTGTTTTTT.

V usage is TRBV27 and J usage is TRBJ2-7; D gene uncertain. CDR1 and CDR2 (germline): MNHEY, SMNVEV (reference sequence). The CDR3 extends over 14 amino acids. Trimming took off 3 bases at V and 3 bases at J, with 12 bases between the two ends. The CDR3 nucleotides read TGTGCCAGCAGTTTTGGTTCAGGCAACTACGAGCAGTACTTC. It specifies CASSFGSGNYEQYF.

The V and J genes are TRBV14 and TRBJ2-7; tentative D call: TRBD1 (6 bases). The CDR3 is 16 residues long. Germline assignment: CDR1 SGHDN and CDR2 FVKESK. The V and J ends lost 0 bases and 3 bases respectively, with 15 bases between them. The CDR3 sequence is CASSQEAGQGLYEQYF. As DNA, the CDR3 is TGTGCCAGCAGCCAAGAGGCAGGGCAGGGGCTCTACGAGCAGTACTTC.

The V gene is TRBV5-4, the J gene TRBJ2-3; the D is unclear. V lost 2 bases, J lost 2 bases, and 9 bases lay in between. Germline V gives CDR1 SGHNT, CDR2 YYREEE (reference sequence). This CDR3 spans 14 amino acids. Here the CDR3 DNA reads TGTGCCAGCAGCTTTAAAGGTTCCACAGATACGCAGTATTTT. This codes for CASSFKGSTDTQYF.

In DNA form, the CDR3 reads TGTGCCAGCAGTTACGCGCACATGGACTCCTACGAGCAGTACTTC. Its protein is CASSYAHMDSYEQYF. V is TRBV6-5 and J is TRBJ2-7; D remains ambiguous. V gave up 2 bases and J gave up 0 bases, with 11 bases separating them. Germline loops: CDR1 MNHEY, CDR2 SVGAGI. CDR3 length: 15 amino acids.

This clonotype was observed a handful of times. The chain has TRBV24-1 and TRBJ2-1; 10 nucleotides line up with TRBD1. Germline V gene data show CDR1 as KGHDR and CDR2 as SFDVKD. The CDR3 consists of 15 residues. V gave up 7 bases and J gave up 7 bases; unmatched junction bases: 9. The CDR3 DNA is TGTGCCACCAGACAGGGACAGGGGAGGACGAATGAGCAGTTCTTC. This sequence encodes CATRQGQGRTNEQFF.

CDR3 nucleotide sequence: TGTGCCAGCAGTTCCGGACAGGGTGAGCAGTACTTC. Encoded protein: CASSSGQGEQYF. V is TRBV28 and J is TRBJ2-5, with 8 bases that match TRBD1. This CDR3 contains 12 residues. Germline CDR1 and CDR2: MDHEN and SYDVKM. The ends lost 4 bases at V and 11 bases at J; junction bases unmatched: 6.

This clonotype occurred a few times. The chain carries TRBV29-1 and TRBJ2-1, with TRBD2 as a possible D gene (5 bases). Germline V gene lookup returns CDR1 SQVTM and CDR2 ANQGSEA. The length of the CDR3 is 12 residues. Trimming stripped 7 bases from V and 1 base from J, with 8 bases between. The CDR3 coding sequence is TGCAGCGGACGGGAATCCTACAATGAGCAGTTCTTC. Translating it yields CSGRESYNEQFF.

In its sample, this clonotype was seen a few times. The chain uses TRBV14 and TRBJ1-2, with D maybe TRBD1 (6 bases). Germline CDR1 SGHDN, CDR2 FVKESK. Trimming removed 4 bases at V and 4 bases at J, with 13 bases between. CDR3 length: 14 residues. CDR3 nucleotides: TGTGCCAGCAGCCGACAGGCGAGGCTCTATGGCTACACCTTC. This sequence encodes CASSRQARLYGYTF.